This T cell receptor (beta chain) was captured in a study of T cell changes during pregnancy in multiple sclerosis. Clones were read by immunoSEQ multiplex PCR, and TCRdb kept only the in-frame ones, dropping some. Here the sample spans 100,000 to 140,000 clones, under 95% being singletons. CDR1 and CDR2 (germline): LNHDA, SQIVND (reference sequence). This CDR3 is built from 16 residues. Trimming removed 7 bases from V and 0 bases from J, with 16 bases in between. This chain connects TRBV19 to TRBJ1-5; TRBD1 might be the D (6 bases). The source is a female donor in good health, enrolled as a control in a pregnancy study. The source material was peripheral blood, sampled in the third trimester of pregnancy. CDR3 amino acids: CASKLGGANSNQPQHF. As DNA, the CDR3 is TGTGCCAGTAAGCTTGGGGGGGCGAATAGCAATCAGCCCCAGCATTTT.